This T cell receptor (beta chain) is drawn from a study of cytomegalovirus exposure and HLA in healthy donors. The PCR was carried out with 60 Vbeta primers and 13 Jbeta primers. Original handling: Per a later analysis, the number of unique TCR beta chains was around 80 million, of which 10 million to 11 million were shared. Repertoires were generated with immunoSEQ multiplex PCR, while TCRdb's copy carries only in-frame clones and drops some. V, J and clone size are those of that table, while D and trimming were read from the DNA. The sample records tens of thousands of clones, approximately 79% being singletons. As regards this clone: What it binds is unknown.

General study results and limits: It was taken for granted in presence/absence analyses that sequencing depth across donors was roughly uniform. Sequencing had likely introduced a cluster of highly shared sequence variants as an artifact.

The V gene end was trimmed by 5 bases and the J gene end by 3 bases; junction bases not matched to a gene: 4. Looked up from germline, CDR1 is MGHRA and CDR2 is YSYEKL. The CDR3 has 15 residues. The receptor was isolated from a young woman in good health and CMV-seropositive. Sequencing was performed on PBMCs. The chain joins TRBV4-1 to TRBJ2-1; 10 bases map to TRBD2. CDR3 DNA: TGCGCCAGCAGCGCCACTAGCGGGGTCTACAATGAGCAGTTCTTC. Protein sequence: CASSATSGVYNEQFF.